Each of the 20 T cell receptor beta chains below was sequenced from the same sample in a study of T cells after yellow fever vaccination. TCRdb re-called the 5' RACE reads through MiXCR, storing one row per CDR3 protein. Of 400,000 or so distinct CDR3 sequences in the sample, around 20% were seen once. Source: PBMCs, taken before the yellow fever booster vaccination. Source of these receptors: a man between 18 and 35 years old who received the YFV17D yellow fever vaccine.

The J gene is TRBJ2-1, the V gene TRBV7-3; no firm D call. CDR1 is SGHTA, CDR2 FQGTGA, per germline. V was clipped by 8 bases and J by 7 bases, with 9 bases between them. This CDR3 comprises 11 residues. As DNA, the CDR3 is TGTGCCAGCGGCCTGGGGAATGAGCAGTTCTTC. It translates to CASGLGNEQFF.

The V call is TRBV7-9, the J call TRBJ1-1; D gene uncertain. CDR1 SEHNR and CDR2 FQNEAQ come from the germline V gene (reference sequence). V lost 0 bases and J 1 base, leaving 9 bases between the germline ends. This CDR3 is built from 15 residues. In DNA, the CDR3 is TGTGCCAGCAGCTTAGCAGTTCCCTGGAACACTGAAGCTTTCTTT. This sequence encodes CASSLAVPWNTEAFF.

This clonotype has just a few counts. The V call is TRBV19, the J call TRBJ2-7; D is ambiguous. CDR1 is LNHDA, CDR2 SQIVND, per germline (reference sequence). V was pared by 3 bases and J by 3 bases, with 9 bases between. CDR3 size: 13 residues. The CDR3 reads CASSITAGYEQYF. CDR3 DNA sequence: TGTGCCAGTAGTATCACCGCAGGCTACGAGCAGTACTTC.

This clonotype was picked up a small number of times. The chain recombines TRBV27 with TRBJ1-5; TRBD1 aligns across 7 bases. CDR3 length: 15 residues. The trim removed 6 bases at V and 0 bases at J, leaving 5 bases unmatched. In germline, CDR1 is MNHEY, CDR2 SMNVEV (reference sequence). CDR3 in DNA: TGTGCCAGCAGCCTCAGGGGGTATAGCAATCAGCCCCAGCATTTT. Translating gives CASSLRGYSNQPQHF.

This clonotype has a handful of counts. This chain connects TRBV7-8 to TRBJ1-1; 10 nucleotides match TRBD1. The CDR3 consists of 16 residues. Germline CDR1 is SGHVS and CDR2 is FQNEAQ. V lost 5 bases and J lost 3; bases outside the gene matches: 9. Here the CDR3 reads CASSPRTGGGDTEAFF. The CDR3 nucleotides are TGTGCCAGCAGCCCGAGGACAGGGGGAGGGGACACTGAAGCTTTCTTT.

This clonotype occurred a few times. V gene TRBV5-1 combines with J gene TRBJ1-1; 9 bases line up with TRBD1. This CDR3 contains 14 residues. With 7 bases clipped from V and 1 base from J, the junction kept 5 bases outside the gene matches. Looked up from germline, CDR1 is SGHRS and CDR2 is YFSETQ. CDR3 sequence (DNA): TGCGCCAGCGGGGGACAGGGAACGAACACTGAAGCTTTCTTT. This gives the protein CASGGQGTNTEAFF.

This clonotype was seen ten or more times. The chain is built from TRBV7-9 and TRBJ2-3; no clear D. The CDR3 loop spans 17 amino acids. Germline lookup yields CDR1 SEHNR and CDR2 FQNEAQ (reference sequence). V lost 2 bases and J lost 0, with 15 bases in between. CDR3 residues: CASSLWIDGLSTDTQYF. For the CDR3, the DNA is TGTGCCAGCAGCTTATGGATAGATGGGCTCAGCACAGATACGCAGTATTTT.

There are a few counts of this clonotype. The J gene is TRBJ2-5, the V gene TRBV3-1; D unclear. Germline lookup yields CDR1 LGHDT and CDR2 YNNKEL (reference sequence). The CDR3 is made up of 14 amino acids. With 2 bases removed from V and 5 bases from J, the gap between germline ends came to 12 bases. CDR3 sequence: CASSQRLPQETQYF. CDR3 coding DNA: TGTGCCAGCAGCCAACGATTGCCCCAGGAGACCCAGTACTTC.

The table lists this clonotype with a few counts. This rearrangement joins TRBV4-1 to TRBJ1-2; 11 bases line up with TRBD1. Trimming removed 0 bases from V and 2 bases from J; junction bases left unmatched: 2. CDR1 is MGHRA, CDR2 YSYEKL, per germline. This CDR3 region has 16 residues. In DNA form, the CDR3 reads TGCGCCAGCAGCCAAGAGGGGACAGGGGGGAACTATGGCTACACCTTC. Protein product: CASSQEGTGGNYGYTF.

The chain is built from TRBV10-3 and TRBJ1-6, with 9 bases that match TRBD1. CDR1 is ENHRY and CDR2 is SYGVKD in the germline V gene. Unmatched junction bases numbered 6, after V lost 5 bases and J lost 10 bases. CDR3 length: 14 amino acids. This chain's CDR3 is CAISPGTGNSPLHF. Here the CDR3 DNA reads TGTGCCATCAGTCCCGGGACAGGGAACTCACCCCTCCACTTT.

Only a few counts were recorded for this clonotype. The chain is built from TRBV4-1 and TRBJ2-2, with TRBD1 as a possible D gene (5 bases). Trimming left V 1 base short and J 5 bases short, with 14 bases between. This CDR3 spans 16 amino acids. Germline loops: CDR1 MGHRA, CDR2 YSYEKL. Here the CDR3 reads CASSQVWQGSTGELFF. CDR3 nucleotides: TGCGCCAGCAGCCAAGTGTGGCAGGGAAGTACCGGGGAGCTGTTTTTT.

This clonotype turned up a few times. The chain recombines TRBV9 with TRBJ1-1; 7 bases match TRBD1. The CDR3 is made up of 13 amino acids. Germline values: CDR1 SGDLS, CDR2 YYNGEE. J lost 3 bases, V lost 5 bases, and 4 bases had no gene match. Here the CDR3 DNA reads TGTGCCAGCAGTGACAGGGATTACACTGAAGCTTTCTTT. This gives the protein CASSDRDYTEAFF.

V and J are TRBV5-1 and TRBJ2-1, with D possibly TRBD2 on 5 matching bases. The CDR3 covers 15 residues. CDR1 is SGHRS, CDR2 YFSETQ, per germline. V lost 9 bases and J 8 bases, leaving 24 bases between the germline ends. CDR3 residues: CATKILAQTGDEQFF. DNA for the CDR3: TGCGCCACCAAGATTCTGGCTCAGACCGGGGATGAGCAGTTCTTC.

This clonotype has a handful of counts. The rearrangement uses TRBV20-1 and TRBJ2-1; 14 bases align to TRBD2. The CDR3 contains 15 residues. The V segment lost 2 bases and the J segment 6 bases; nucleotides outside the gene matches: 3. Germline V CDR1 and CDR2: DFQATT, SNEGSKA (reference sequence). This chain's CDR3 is CSARPGLAGANEQFF. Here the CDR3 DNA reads TGCAGTGCTAGACCGGGACTAGCGGGGGCCAATGAGCAGTTCTTC.

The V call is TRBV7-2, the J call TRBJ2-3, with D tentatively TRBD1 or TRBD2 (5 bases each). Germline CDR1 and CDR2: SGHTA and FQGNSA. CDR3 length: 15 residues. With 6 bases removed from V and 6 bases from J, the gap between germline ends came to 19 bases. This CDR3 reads CASSFTGAGGDTQYF. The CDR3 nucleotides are TGTGCCAGCAGTTTTACCGGGGCCGGCGGGGATACGCAGTATTTT.

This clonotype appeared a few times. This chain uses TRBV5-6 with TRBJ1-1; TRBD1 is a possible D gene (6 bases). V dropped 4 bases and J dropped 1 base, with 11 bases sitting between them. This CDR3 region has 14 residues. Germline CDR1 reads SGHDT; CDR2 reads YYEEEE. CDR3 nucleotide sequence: TGTGCCAGCAGCCGGATACAGGGGAACACTGAAGCTTTCTTT. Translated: CASSRIQGNTEAFF.

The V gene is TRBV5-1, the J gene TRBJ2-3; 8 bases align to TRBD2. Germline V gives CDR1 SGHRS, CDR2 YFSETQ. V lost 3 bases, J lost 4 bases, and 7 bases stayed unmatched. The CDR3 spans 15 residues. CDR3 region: CASSSRGGPADTQYF. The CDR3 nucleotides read TGCGCCAGCAGCTCCCGGGGGGGCCCCGCAGATACGCAGTATTTT.

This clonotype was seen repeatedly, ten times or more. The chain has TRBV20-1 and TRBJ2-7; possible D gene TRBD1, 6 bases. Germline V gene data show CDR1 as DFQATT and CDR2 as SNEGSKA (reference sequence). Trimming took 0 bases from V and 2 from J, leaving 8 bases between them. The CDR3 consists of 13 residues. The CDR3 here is CSARDRGAYEQYF. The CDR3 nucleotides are TGCAGTGCTAGAGACAGGGGAGCCTACGAGCAGTACTTC.

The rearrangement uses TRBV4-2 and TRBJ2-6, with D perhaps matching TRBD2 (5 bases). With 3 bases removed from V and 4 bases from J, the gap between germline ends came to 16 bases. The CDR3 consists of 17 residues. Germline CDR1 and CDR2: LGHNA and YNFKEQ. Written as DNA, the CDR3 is TGTGCCAGCAGCCATGATGGACTGGGCGACGGGGCCAACGTCCTGACTTTC. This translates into CASSHDGLGDGANVLTF.

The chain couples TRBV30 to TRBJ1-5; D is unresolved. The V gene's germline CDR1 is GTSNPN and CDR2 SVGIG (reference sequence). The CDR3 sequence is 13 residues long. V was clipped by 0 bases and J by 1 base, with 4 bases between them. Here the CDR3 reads CAWSVRSNQPQHF. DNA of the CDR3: TGTGCCTGGAGTGTAAGGAGCAATCAGCCCCAGCATTTT.